A selection of T cell receptor beta chains follows, all from one sample in a study of blood T cell repertoires in COVID-19. TCRdb's table, derived via immunoSEQ multiplex PCR, lists solely in-frame clones and lacks some. Among 150,000 to 200,000 clones listed, about 90% were seen once. The specimen sequenced was PBMCs or T cells enriched from blood (not recorded which). Source of these receptors: a woman under 30 who had recovered from COVID-19. CDR3s include the opening cysteine and the closing phenylalanine or tryptophan. D genes are given only for firm matches. Only part of the rows carry a size: once, few, many, or a class if the clone is expanded.

TGTGCCAGCAGTTTATTTAGACCCTCCAGATTTCTGCAGGGGCGGGAGTTAAACATTCAGTACTTC	CASSLFRPSRFLQGRELNIQYF	22	NA	TRBV28	NA	TRBJ2-4
TGTGCCAGCGGGGCACTGACCTACAATGAGCAGTTCTTC	CASGALTYNEQFF	13	NA	TRBV2	once	TRBJ2-1
TGTGCCAGCAGAAGCGGGGGCACAGATACGCAGTATTTT	CASRSGGTDTQYF	13	TRBD2	TRBV6-5	NA	TRBJ2-3
TGCGCCAGCAGCACTGGGACAGTAGAAGCTTTCTTT	CASSTGTVEAFF	12	TRBD1	TRBV5-1	NA	TRBJ1-1
TGTGCCAGCAGCCTCACGACAGGGACGGGTGAAAAACTGTTTTTT	CASSLTTGTGEKLFF	15	TRBD1	TRBV7-9	NA	TRBJ1-4
TGCAGCGTTGAAGATCGGGTCACAGGAAAGTCATTCTCTGATGGCTACACCTTC	CSVEDRVTGKSFSDGYTF	18	NA	TRBV29-1	NA	TRBJ1-2
TGTGCCAGCACGGTGCTTATGAACACTGAAGCTTTCTTT	CASTVLMNTEAFF	13	NA	TRBV28	NA	TRBJ1-1
TGTGCCAGCAGTTTATTGGGGGCAGGGGGCCCGAATGAGCAGTTCTTC	CASSLLGAGGPNEQFF	16	TRBD1	TRBV27	NA	TRBJ2-1
TGTGCCAGCAATGCGCACTCTGGAAACACCATATATTTT	CASNAHSGNTIYF	13	NA	TRBV6-5	NA	TRBJ1-3
TGTGCCTCCCGACAGGGGCCGAACACCGGGGAGCTGTTTTTT	CASRQGPNTGELFF	14	TRBD1	TRBV10-3	NA	TRBJ2-2
TGTGCCAGCAGTTTGAGATCCGGGGGCACTGAAGCTTTCTTT	CASSLRSGGTEAFF	14	NA	TRBV27	NA	TRBJ1-1
TGCGCCAGCAGCCAAGATGTGGGGGAGGGCACAGATACGCAGTATTTT	CASSQDVGEGTDTQYF	16	NA	TRBV4-3	NA	TRBJ2-3
TGCGCCAGCAGTGAAGTAGACCGCAACGGGGACATTCAGTACTTC	CASSEVDRNGDIQYF	15	NA	TRBV10-2	NA	TRBJ2-4
TGTGCCAGCAGTCCCCCACAGGGAGAGTTCACTGAAGCTTTCTTT	CASSPPQGEFTEAFF	15	NA	TRBV28	NA	TRBJ1-1
TGTGCCAGCAGCCCGGGAGGCTTTCGTCAACGGGGTCACAGCACCATATATTTT	CASSPGGFRQRGHSTIYF	18	NA	TRBV5-6	NA	TRBJ1-3
TGTGCCAGCAGCAGGGACATTTATGGCTACACCTTC	CASSRDIYGYTF	12	NA	TRBV7-2	NA	TRBJ1-2
TGTGCCAGCAGGCCCACAGGGGGGAATTCACCCCTCCACTTT	CASRPTGGNSPLHF	14	TRBD1	TRBV27	medium-sized	TRBJ1-6
TGTGCCTGGGCCCAGGGTTTCGGCTATGGCTACACCTTC	CAWAQGFGYGYTF	13	NA	TRBV30	NA	TRBJ1-2
TGCGCCAGCAGCCAGCCACTTCTCGAAAAACCCCATAGCAATCAGCCCCAGCATTTT	CASSQPLLEKPHSNQPQHF	19	NA	TRBV4-1	NA	TRBJ1-5
TGTGCCAGCAGCGTAGAGGGGGTTGGCTATGGCTACACCTTC	CASSVEGVGYGYTF	14	NA	TRBV9	NA	TRBJ1-2
TGTGCCGGACATCCGGGACTGGAGGACAATGAGCAGTTCTTC	CAGHPGLEDNEQFF	14	NA	TRBV6-5	NA	TRBJ2-1
TGTGCCAGCAGCACCCTGCCTAAAGAGACCCAGTACTTC	CASSTLPKETQYF	13	NA	TRBV7-2	NA	TRBJ2-5
TGTGCCAGCAGTTTCCATATCCTTAGCTCCTACAATGAGCAGTTCTTC	CASSFHILSSYNEQFF	16	NA	TRBV27	NA	TRBJ2-1
TGTGCCAGCAGCTTTCTAGCGGACTCCTACAATGAGCAGTTCTTC	CASSFLADSYNEQFF	15	TRBD2	TRBV7-2	NA	TRBJ2-1
TGTGCCAGCACCCGGCAGGGGGTAAAGACCCAGTACTTC	CASTRQGVKTQYF	13	TRBD1	TRBV28	NA	TRBJ2-5
TGTGCCAGCAGCTTGGGAGGGCTGACAGGGCTGAATGAAAAACTGTTTTTT	CASSLGGLTGLNEKLFF	17	TRBD1	TRBV5-8	NA	TRBJ1-4
TGTGCCAGCAGTGTATCAGGGGGCGCCGGGGCCAACGTCCTGACTTTC	CASSVSGGAGANVLTF	16	TRBD1	TRBV9	once	TRBJ2-6
TGTGCCAGCAACCCGGGACAGTGGTCAGATACGCAGTATTTT	CASNPGQWSDTQYF	14	TRBD1	TRBV11-2	NA	TRBJ2-3
TGTGCCAGCAGCTTAGGGACTAGCGGCCGGAATGAGCAGTTCTTC	CASSLGTSGRNEQFF	15	TRBD2	TRBV7-8	NA	TRBJ2-1
TGTGCCAGTAGTAAGACGAGGAGTGGCAATCAGCCCCAGCATTTT	CASSKTRSGNQPQHF	15	NA	TRBV19	NA	TRBJ1-5
TGTGCCAGCAGCAACTCCTTGGGACAGGGGACCGGGGAGCTGTTTTTT	CASSNSLGQGTGELFF	16	TRBD1	TRBV7-6	NA	TRBJ2-2
TGTGCCAGCAGCGTAGGGGGAGGACCCTACGAGCAGTACTTC	CASSVGGGPYEQYF	14	NA	TRBV9	NA	TRBJ2-7
TGTGCCAGCTCCGGGCAGCTAGCGGACCAAGAGACCCAGTACTTC	CASSGQLADQETQYF	15	TRBD2	TRBV2	NA	TRBJ2-5
TGCGCCAGCAGCCCTTTTTTGCTTGTGGACAAGATAAGATACGGACAGCATTTT	CASSPFLLVDKIRYGQHF	18	NA	TRBV4-1	NA	TRBJ1-5
TGTGCCCATGGGGCGGATGGCTACACCTTC	CAHGADGYTF	10	NA	TRBV6-6	NA	TRBJ1-2
TGCGCCAGCAGGGAAAACAGGGGGCGGGCTGAAAAACTGTTTTTT	CASRENRGRAEKLFF	15	TRBD1	TRBV5-1	NA	TRBJ1-4
TGTGCCAGCAGCCAAGGAACAGGGGCGGATTCACCCCTCCACTTT	CASSQGTGADSPLHF	15	TRBD1	TRBV4-2	once	TRBJ1-6
TGTGCCAGCAGCCTAGCGGGAGGCGGGACCTACGAGCAGTACTTC	CASSLAGGGTYEQYF	15	TRBD2	TRBV9	NA	TRBJ2-7
TGTGCCAGCAGCTTAGGCGGATGGTGGGAGGGGGACTATGGCTACACCTTC	CASSLGGWWEGDYGYTF	17	NA	TRBV13	NA	TRBJ1-2
TGTGCCAGCAGCCGACTAGCGGGAGGGAGATACGAGCAGTACTTC	CASSRLAGGRYEQYF	15	TRBD2	TRBV5-6	NA	TRBJ2-7